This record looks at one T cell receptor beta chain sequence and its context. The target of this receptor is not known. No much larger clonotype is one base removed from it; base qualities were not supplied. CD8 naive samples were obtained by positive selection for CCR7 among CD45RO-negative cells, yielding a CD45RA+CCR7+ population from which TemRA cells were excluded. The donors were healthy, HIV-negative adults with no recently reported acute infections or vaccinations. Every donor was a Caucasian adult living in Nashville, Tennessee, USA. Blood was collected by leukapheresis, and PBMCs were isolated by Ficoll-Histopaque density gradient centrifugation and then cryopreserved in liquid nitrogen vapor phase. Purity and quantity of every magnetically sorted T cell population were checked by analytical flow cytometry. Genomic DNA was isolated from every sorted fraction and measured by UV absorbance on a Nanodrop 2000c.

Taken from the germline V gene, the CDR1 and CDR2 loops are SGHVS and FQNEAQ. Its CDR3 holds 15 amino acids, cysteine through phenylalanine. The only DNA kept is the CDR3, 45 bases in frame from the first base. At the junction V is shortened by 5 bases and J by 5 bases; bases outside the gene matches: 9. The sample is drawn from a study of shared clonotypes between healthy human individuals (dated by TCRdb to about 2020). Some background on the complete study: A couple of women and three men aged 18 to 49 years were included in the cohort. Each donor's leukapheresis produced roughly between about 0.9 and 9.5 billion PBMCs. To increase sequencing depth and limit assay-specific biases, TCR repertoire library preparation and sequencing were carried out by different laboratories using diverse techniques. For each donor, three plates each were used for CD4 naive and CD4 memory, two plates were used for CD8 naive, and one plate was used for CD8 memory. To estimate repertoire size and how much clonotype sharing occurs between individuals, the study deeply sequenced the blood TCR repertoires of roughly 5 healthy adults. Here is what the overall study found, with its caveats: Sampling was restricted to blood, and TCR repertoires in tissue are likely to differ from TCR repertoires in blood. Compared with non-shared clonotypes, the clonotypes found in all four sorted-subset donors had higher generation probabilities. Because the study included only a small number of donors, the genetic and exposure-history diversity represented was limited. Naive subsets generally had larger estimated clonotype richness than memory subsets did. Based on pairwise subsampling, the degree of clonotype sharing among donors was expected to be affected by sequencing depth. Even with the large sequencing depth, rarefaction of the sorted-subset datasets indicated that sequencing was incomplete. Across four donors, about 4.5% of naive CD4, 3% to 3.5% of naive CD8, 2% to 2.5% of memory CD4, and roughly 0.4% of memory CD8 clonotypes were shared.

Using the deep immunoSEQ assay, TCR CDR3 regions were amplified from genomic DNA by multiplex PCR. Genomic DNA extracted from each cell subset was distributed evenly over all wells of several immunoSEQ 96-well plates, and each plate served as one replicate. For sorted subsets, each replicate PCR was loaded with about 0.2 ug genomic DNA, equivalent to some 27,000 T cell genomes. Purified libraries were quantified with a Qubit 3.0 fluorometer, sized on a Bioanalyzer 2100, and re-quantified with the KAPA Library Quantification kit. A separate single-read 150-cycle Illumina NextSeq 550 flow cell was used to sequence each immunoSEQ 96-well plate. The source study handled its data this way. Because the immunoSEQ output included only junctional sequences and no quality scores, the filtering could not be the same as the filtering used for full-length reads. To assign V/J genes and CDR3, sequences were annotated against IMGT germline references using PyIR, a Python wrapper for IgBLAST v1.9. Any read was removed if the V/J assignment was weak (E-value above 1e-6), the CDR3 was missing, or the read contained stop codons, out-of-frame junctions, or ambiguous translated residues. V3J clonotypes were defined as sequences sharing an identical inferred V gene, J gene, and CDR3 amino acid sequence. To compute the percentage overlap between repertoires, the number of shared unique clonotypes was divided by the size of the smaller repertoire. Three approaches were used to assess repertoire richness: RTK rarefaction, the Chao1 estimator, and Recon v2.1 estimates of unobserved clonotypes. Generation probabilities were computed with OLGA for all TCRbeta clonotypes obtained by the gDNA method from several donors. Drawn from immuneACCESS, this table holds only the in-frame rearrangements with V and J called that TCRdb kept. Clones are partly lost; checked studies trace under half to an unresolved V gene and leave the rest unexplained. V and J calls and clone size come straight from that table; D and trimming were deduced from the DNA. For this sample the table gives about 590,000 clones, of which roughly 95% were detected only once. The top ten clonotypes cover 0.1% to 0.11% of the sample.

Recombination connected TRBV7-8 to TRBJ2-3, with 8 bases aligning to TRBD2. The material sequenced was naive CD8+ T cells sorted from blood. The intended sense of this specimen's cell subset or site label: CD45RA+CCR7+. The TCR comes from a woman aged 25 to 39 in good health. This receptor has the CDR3 CASSTWAGGGDTQYF. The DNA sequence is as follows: TGTGCCAGCAGCACATGGGCGGGAGGTGGAGATACGCAGTATTTT.